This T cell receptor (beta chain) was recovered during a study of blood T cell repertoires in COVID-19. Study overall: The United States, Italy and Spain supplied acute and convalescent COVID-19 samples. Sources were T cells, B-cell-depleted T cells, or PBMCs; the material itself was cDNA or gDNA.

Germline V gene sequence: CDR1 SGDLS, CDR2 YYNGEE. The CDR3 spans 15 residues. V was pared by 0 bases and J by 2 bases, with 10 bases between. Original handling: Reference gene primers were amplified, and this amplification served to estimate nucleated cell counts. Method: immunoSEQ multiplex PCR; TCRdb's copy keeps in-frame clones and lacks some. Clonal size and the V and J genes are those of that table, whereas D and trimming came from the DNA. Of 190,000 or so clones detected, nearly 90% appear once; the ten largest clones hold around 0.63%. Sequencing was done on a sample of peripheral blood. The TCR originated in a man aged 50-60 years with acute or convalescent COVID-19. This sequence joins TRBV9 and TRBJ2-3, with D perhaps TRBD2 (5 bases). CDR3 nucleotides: TGTGCCAGCAGCGTAGTCCCTAGCCACACAGATACGCAGTATTTT. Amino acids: CASSVVPSHTDTQYF.